These 7 T cell receptor beta chains were sequenced from one sample in a study of T cells in Graves' hyperthyroidism and ophthalmopathy. Amplification of TCR beta CDR3 regions was performed using RNA transcripts as template. The study used the HTBI primer set for a first-round RT-PCR of the TCR CDR3. From the multiplex PCR reads, TCRdb called clonotypes with MiXCR, one entry per CDR3 protein. The table lists 700,000 or so distinct CDR3 sequences, around 15% of them singletons. The source material was blood. The receptors derive from a man aged 18 to 35 with Graves' hyperthyroidism.

This clonotype was picked up a small number of times. The chain couples TRBV5-1 to TRBJ2-7, with 9 positions matching TRBD2. The CDR3 runs 13 residues. The V gene end was trimmed by 6 bases and the J gene end by 6 bases; junction bases not matched to a gene: 7. Germline CDR1 reads SGHRS; CDR2 reads YFSETQ. The CDR3 protein is CASTPAGGAEQYF. The CDR3 region has the DNA TGCGCCAGCACCCCAGCGGGAGGAGCCGAGCAGTACTTC.

This clonotype was seen more than once but under ten times. The V and J genes are TRBV12-5 and TRBJ2-3, with 9 bases identical to TRBD1. The CDR3 runs 18 residues. Trimming took 0 bases from V and 4 from J; bases not matched to a gene: 11. Per the germline V gene, CDR1 is LGHNT and CDR2 is FRNRAP. The CDR3 region is CASGLVRTGQGRSDTQYF. The CDR3 DNA reads TGTGCTAGTGGTTTGGTACGTACCGGACAGGGGAGATCAGATACGCAGTATTTT.

This chain joins TRBV29-1 and TRBJ1-2, with no clear D. Trimming shortened V by 4 bases and J by 5 bases, and 17 bases separated the two germline ends. The germline CDR1 and CDR2 sequences are SQVTM and ANQGSEA. The CDR3 loop spans 14 amino acids. CDR3 region: CSVAQNRRFYGYTF. DNA of the CDR3: TGCAGCGTTGCTCAGAACCGTCGATTTTATGGCTACACCTTC. Combining the CDR3 with reference TRBV29-1 and TRBJ1-2 gives the whole variable domain SAVISQKPSRDICQRGTSLTIQCQVDSQVTMMFWYRQQPGQSLTLIATANQGSEATYESGFVIDKFPISRPNLTFSTLTVSNMSPEDSSIYLCSVAQNRRFYGYTFGSGTRLTVV.

This clonotype was found many times. The chain is built from TRBV3-2 and TRBJ1-5; the D call in the table, TRBD1, was not verified against the DNA. TRBV3-2 is assigned pseudogene status. The CDR3 loop spans 15 amino acids. The CDR3 nucleotides read TGTGCCAGCAGCCAAGCGACAGAGGCCGGGCAGCCCCAGCATTTT. Its translation: CASSQATEAGQPQHF.

This clonotype has only a few counts. The chain is built from TRBV7-8 and TRBJ2-7, with 9 bases fitting TRBD2. CDR3 length: 17 residues. CDR1 and CDR2 (germline): SGHVS, FQNEAQ. V was pared by 5 bases and J by 2 bases, with 13 bases of the junction left unmatched. CDR3 sequence: CASSREAGGRAPYEQYF. The CDR3 bases are TGTGCCAGCAGCCGAGAAGCGGGCGGGAGGGCCCCCTACGAGCAGTACTTC.

This clonotype came up many times. The rearrangement links TRBV11-3 to TRBJ1-2; maybe TRBD1 (5 bases). This CDR3 has 13 amino acids. CDR1 is SGHNT and CDR2 is YENEEA in the germline V gene. The V gene lost 5 bases and the J gene lost 6 bases, with 13 bases spanning the gap. The CDR3: CASSQVGGDGYTF. Here the CDR3 DNA reads TGTGCCAGCAGCCAGGTCGGAGGGGATGGCTACACCTTC.

This clonotype was observed a handful of times. The chain joins TRBV12-3 or TRBV12-4 to TRBJ2-1; TRBD2 aligns across 7 bases. J gave up 9 bases and V 3 bases, and 8 bases lay outside the gene matches. The CDR3 contains 14 residues. This CDR3 is CASSLWGGGGEQFF. Written as DNA, the CDR3 is TGTGCCAGCAGTTTGTGGGGGGGGGGGGGTGAGCAGTTCTTC.